This T cell receptor beta chain derives from a study of blood T cell repertoires in COVID-19. Profiled with immunoSEQ multiplex PCR; TCRdb holds only in-frame clones, not every one. Among over 120,000 clones listed, under 90% were seen once. This CDR3 is built from 16 residues. In germline, CDR1 is MNHEY, CDR2 SVGAGI. The ends lost 4 bases at V and 4 bases at J; junction bases unmatched: 8. The rearrangement links TRBV6-5 to TRBJ2-1; the match to TRBD2 covers 9 bases. The sequenced sample was peripheral blood. This receptor was obtained from a human donor in a cohort sampled during active COVID-19. DNA for the CDR3: TGTGCCAGCAGTTCCCCACCGACTAGCGGTTACAATGAGCAGTTCTTC. It yields the protein CASSSPPTSGYNEQFF.